The clone carrying this TCR beta chain was observed a handful of times. Libraries were prepared by immunoSEQ multiplex PCR; TCRdb keeps only in-frame clonotypes and omits some of them. The sample has around 130,000 clones, about 83% seen once; the top ten hold about 2.1%. CDR3 length: 13 amino acids. From germline, CDR1 is MNHEY and CDR2 SVGAGI. Trimming pared 2 bases from V and 2 bases from J, leaving 6 bases between. The sample originates from a study of blood T cell repertoires in COVID-19. Study in general: PBMCs, B-cell-depleted T cells, or T cells were the source of the cDNA or gDNA that made up the material.

The source material was peripheral blood. The V call is TRBV6-5, the J call TRBJ1-1; D gene unclear. This receptor was identified in a woman aged 45 to 65 with acute or convalescent COVID-19. The CDR3 spells CASSYRGNTEAFF. In DNA form, the CDR3 reads TGTGCCAGCAGTTACCGGGGTAACACTGAAGCTTTCTTT.